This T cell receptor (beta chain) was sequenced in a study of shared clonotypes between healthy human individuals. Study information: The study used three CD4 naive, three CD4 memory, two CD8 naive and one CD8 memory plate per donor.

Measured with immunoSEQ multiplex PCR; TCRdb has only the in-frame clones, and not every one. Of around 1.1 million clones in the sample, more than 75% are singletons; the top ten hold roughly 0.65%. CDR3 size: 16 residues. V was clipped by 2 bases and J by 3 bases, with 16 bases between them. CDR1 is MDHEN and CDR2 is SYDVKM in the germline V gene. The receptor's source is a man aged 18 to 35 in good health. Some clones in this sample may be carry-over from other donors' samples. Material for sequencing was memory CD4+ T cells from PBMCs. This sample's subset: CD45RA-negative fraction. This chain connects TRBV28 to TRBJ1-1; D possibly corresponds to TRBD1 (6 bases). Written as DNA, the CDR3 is TGTGCCAGCAGTTTAAACAGGGCAGCGAGGGACACTGAAGCTTTCTTT. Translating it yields CASSLNRAARDTEAFF. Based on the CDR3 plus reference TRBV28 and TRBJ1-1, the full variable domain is DVKVTQSSRYLVKRTGEKVFLECVQDMDHENMFWYRQDPGLGLRLIYFSYDVKMKEKGDIPEGYSVSREKKERFSLILESASTNQTSMYLCASSLNRAARDTEAFFGQGTRLTVV.